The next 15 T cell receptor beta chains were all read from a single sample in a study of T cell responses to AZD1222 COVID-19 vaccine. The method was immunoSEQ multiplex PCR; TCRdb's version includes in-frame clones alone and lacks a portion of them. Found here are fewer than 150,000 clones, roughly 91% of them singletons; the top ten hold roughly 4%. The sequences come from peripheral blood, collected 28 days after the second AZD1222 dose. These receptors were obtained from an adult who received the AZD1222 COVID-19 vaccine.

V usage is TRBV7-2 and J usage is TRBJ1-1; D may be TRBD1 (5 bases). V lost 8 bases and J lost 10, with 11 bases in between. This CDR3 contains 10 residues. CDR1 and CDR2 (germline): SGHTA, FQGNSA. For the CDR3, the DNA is TGTGCCAGCGGACACAAGCGAGCTTTCTTT. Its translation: CASGHKRAFF.

The CDR3 nucleotides are TGTGCCAGCAGTGACTCTATAGGGCAAGGCTACACCTTC. It specifies CASSDSIGQGYTF. The gene calls are TRBV6-4 and TRBJ1-2; D gene unclear. Trimming shortened V by 0 bases and J by 8 bases, and 10 bases separated the two germline ends. Germline V gene sequence: CDR1 MRHNA, CDR2 SNTAGT. The CDR3 length is 13 residues.

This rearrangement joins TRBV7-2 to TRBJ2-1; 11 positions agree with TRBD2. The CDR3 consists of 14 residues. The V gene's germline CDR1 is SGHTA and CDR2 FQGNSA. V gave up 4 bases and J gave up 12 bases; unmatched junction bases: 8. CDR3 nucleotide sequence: TGTGCCAGCAGCTCACCGACTAGCGGGATAGCGCAGTTCTTC. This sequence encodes CASSSPTSGIAQFF.

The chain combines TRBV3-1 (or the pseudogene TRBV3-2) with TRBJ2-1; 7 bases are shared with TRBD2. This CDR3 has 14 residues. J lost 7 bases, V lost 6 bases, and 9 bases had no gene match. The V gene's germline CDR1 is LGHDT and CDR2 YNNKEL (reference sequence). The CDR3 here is CASSRGTTSNEQFF. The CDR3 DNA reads TGTGCCAGCAGTCGCGGGACTACGTCGAATGAGCAGTTCTTC.

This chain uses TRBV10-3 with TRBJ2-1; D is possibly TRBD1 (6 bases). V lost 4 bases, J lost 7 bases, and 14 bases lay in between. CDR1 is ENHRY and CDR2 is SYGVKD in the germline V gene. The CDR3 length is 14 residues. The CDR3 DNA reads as TGTGCCATCAGTGGACAGGATGTATGGAATGAGCAGTTCTTC. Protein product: CAISGQDVWNEQFF.

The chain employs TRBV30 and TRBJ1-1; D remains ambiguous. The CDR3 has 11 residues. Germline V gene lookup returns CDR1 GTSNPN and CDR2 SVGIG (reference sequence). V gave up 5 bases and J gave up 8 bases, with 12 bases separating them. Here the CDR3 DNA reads TGTGCCTGGGACACGGTGACCGAAGCTTTCTTT. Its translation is CAWDTVTEAFF.

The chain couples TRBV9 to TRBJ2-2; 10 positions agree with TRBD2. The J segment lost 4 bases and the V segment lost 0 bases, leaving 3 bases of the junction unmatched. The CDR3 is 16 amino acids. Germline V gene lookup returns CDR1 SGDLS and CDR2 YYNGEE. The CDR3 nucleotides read TGTGCCAGCAGCGTAGGGCTAGCGGGGGTCACCGGGGAGCTGTTTTTT. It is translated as CASSVGLAGVTGELFF.

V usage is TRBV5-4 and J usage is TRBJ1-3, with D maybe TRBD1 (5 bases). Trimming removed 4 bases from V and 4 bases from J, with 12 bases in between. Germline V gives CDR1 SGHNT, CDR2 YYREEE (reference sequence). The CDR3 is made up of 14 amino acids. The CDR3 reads CASSDPRQGNTIYF. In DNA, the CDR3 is TGTGCCAGCAGCGACCCACGACAGGGAAACACCATATATTTT.

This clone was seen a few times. The CDR3 protein is CASSLKDNSPLHF. The CDR3 coding sequence is TGTGCCAGCAGTCTAAAGGATAATTCACCCCTCCACTTT. The chain combines TRBV12-3 or TRBV12-4 with TRBJ1-6; no clear D gene. The V end lost 5 bases, the J end lost 5 bases, and 7 bases lay between the germline ends. The CDR3 has 13 residues.

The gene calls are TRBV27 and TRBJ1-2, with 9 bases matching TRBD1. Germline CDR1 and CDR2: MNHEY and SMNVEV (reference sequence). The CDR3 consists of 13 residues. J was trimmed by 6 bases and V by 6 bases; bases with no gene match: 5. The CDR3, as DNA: TGTGCCAGCAGACCAACAGGGGGCAATGGCTACACCTTC. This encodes CASRPTGGNGYTF.

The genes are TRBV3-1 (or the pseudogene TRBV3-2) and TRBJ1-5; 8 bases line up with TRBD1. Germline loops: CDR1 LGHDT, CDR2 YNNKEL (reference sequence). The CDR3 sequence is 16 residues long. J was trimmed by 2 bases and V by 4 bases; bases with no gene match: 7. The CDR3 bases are TGTGCCAGCAGCCTCTCAGACAGGGGTGGCAATCAGCCCCAGCATTTT. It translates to CASSLSDRGGNQPQHF.

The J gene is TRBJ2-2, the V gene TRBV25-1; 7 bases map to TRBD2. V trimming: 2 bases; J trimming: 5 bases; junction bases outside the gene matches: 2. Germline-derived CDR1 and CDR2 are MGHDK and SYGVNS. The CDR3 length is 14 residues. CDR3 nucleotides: TGTGCCAGCAGTGAAGCGGGAGCGACCGGGGAGCTGTTTTTT. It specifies CASSEAGATGELFF.

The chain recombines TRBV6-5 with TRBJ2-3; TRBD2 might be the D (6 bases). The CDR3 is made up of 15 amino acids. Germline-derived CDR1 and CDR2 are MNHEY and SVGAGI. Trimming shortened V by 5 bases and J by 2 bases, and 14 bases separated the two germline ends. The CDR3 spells CASSPRGTDTDTQYF. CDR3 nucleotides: TGTGCCAGCAGTCCCCGGGGGACCGACACAGATACGCAGTATTTT.

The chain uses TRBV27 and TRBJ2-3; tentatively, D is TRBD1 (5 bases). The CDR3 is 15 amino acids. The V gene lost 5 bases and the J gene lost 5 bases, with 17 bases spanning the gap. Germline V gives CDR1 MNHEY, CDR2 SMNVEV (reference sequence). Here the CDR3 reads CASSLQPKTEDTQYF. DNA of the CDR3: TGTGCCAGCAGTCTACAACCAAAGACAGAAGATACGCAGTATTTT.

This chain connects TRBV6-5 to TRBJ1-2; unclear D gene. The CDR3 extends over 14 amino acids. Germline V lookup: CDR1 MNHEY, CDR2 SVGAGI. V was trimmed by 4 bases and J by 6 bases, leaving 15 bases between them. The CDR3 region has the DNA TGTGCCAGCAGTTCCCGGACGGCTCGAAATGGCTACACCTTC. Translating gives CASSSRTARNGYTF.